This T cell receptor (beta chain) was sequenced during a study of identical twins. V was pared by 5 bases and J by 3 bases, with 5 bases of the junction left unmatched. From germline, CDR1 is SGHTA and CDR2 FQGTGA. The CDR3 is made up of 14 amino acids. The authors used template switching to add a universal primer site and gave cDNA unique molecular identifiers. TCRdb called the 5' RACE reads again in MiXCR, with one record for every CDR3 protein. Of about 890,000 distinct CDR3 sequences detected, roughly an eighth appear once; the ten largest clones hold about 1.5%. Findings and caveats of the study: Surplus twin overlap in beta out-of-frame sequences was less pronounced. For out-of-frame alpha sequences shared by twins, low generation probability was in excess. Models came in too low on out-of-frame TCR alpha sharing in monozygotic twins.

This clonotype was detected a few times. Its specificity is unknown. The same sample was also studied in work on yellow fever vaccine responses in identical twins.

V usage is TRBV7-3 and J usage is TRBJ1-1; 8 bases are shared with TRBD1. The sequence derives from a woman between 18 and 29 years old in good health. The specimen sequenced was PBMCs. The CDR3 DNA is TGTGCCAGCAGCCGAACAGGGGGTCACACTGAAGCTTTCTTT. Translation: CASSRTGGHTEAFF. The whole variable domain, filled in from reference TRBV7-3 and TRBJ1-1, reads GAGVSQTPSNKVTEKGKYVELRCDPISGHTALYWYRQSLGQGPEFLIYFQGTGAADDSGLPNDRFFAVRPEGSVSTLKIQRTERGDSAVYLCASSRTGGHTEAFFGQGTRLTVV.